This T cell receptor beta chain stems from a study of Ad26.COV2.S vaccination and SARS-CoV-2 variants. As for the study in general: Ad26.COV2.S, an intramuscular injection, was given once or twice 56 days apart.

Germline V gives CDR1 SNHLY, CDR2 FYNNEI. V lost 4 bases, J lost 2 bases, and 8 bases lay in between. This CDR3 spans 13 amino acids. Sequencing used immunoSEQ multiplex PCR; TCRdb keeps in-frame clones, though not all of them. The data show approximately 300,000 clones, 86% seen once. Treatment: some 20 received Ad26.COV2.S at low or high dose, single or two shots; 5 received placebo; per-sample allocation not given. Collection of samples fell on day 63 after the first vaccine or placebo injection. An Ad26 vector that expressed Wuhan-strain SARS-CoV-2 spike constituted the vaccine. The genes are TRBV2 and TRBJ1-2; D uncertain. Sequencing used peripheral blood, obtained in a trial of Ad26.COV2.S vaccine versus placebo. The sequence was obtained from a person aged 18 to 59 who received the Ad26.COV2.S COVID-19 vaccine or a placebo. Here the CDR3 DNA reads TGTGCCAGCAGTGGTCTGAGGAACTATGGCTACACCTTC. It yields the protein CASSGLRNYGYTF.